This T cell receptor (beta chain) originates from a study of blood T cell repertoires in COVID-19. About the research overall: PBMCs, B-cell-depleted T cells, or T cells were the source of the cDNA or gDNA that made up the material.

Profiled with immunoSEQ multiplex PCR; TCRdb holds only in-frame clones, not every one. Of roughly 150,000 clones listed, approximately 79% are singletons. Germline CDR1 is SGHNT and CDR2 is YYREEE (reference sequence). V shed 3 bases and J 8 bases; nucleotides not matched to a gene: 9. This CDR3 contains 15 residues. This receptor was taken from a woman older than 75 with acute or convalescent COVID-19. V and J are TRBV5-4 and TRBJ2-2, with 8 bases fitting TRBD2. The sequenced material came from peripheral blood. CDR3 loop: CASSWGTRNLGELFF. The CDR3 DNA follows: TGTGCCAGCAGCTGGGGGACTAGGAATTTGGGGGAGCTGTTTTTT.